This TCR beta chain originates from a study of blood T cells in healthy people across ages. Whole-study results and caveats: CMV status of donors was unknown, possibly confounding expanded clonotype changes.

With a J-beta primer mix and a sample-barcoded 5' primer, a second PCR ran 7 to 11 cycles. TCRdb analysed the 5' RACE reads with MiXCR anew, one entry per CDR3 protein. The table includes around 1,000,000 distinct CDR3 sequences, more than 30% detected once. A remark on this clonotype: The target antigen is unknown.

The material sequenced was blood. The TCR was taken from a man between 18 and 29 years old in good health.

CDR3 DNA: TGTGCCAGCAGCACCGAGGGACAGGGGGTTTTGGGCGAGCAGTTCTTC. Translated: CASSTEGQGVLGEQFF. The rearrangement joins TRBV5-6 to TRBJ2-1; the match to TRBD1 covers 11 bases. The length of the CDR3 is 16 residues. With V trimmed by 4 bases and J by 10 bases, 13 bases remained unmatched. Per the germline V gene, CDR1 is SGHDT and CDR2 is YYEEEE.